This TCR beta chain is from a study of T cells after yellow fever vaccination. Study background: The SMART-Seq v4 Ultra Low Input method served to prepare the low-cell-number fractions. Overall study results and limits: Highly abundant clonotypes carried over from the bulk population could end up in FACS-sorted repertoires as contaminants. A large majority of primary-vaccination clones showed up again after the booster (approximately 96% CD4, about 87% CD8).

The CDR3 length is 15 residues. Between the trimmed V and J ends, which lost 7 bases and 9 bases, there was a span of 19 bases. Per germline, CDR1 SGHTA and CDR2 FQGNSA. Production of TCR cDNA was by 5'RACE template switching, which also added a universal primer site and UMIs. Using its own MiXCR run on the 5' RACE reads, TCRdb lists one record per CDR3 protein. Here the sample spans some 300,000 distinct CDR3 sequences, 8.7% being singletons. Notes on this clonotype: Its antigen is as yet unknown.

The sample was CD4+ T cells sorted from PBMCs, taken 5 days after the yellow fever booster vaccination. This sequence joins TRBV7-2 and TRBJ1-6; D is undetermined. The TCR was taken from a man younger than 35 who received the YFV17D yellow fever vaccine. This CDR3 reads CASTTYRAVGSPLHF. CDR3 nucleotides: TGTGCCAGCACCACCTATCGTGCGGTTGGTTCACCCCTCCACTTT.